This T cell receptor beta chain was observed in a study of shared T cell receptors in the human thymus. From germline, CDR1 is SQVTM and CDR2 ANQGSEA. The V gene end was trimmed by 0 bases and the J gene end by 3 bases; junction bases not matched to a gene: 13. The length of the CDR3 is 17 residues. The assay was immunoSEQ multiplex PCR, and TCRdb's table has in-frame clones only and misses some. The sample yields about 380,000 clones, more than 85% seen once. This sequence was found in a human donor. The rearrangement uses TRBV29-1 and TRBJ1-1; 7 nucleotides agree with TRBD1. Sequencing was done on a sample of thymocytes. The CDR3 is CSVEEGFYRGGYTEAFF. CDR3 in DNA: TGCAGCGTTGAAGAAGGCTTTTACAGGGGAGGGTACACTGAAGCTTTCTTT.